The 12 T cell receptor beta chains given below trace back to one sample, sequenced in a study of cytomegalovirus exposure and HLA in healthy donors (TCRdb year 2017). Receptor libraries were prepared by the immunoSEQ multiplex PCR assay. Entries here come from immuneACCESS through TCRdb and include only in-frame sequences with V and J called. Some clones fail to appear in such tables; in the studies checked, an unresolved V gene covers under half of the shortfall, and the cause of the remainder is unknown. Across this sample there are approximately 180,000 clones, with about 82% seen only once. The ten biggest clones cover roughly 1.5% of the sample. The source material was PBMCs. These receptors all come from a woman under 30 in good health and CMV-seronegative.

This sequence joins TRBV19 and TRBJ1-5, with 8 bases identical to TRBD1. The CDR3 is made up of 14 amino acids. The V gene end was trimmed by 5 bases and the J gene end by 8 bases; junction bases not matched to a gene: 8. The germline V gene has CDR1 LNHDA and CDR2 SQIVND (reference sequence). The CDR3 region has the DNA TGTGCCAGTAGTTACGGACAGGGATTGGAGCCCCAGCATTTT. Protein product: CASSYGQGLEPQHF.

This chain uses TRBV6-5 with TRBJ2-1; the D gene is possibly TRBD2 (7 bases). CDR1 is MNHEY and CDR2 is SVGAGI in the germline V gene. Trimming pared 6 bases from V and 4 bases from J, leaving 16 bases between. The CDR3 length is 15 residues. DNA of the CDR3: TGTGCCAGCAGCCTAGGGGGGGCCCGATACAATGAGCAGTTCTTC. Translating gives CASSLGGARYNEQFF.

The chain combines TRBV4-1 with TRBJ2-5; D uncertain. Looked up from germline, CDR1 is MGHRA and CDR2 is YSYEKL. The CDR3 covers 13 residues. The V and J ends lost 0 bases and 3 bases respectively, with 5 bases between them. CDR3 bases: TGCGCCAGCAGCCAAGACGACAAAGAGACCCAGTACTTC. Amino acid sequence: CASSQDDKETQYF.

This clone was observed once. The chain carries TRBV18 and TRBJ1-2, with unresolved D. CDR3 length: 14 residues. Germline V CDR1 and CDR2: KGHSH, LQKENI. With 4 bases removed from V and 5 bases from J, the gap between germline ends came to 14 bases. The CDR3 region is CASSQRTDEYGYTF. CDR3 coding DNA: TGTGCCAGCTCACAGCGTACGGATGAATATGGCTACACCTTC.

The genes are TRBV6-6 and TRBJ1-5, with 9 positions matching TRBD1. Trimming removed 6 bases from V and 0 bases from J; junction bases left unmatched: 6. This CDR3 is built from 16 residues. Germline assignment: CDR1 MNHNY and CDR2 SVGAGI (reference sequence). The CDR3, as DNA: TGTGCCAGCAGCCCCTGGACAGGGGATAGCAATCAGCCCCAGCATTTT. It translates to CASSPWTGDSNQPQHF.

V and J are TRBV28 and TRBJ2-3; TRBD1 matches at 8 bases. The CDR3 contains 15 residues. Trimming cost V 6 bases and J 3 bases; bases outside gene matches: 8. Germline CDR1 MDHEN, CDR2 SYDVKM. DNA for the CDR3: TGTGCCAGCAGCGGACAGGGTCTTAGGACAGATACGCAGTATTTT. Its translation: CASSGQGLRTDTQYF. The entire variable domain, with the rest obtained from reference TRBV28 and TRBJ2-3, is as follows: DVKVTQSSRYLVKRTGEKVFLECVQDMDHENMFWYRQDPGLGLRLIYFSYDVKMKEKGDIPEGYSVSREKKERFSLILESASTNQTSMYLCASSGQGLRTDTQYFGPGTRLTVL.

The V and J genes are TRBV5-4 and TRBJ2-1; 10 nucleotides agree with TRBD2. V gave up 4 bases and J gave up 9 bases; unmatched junction bases: 10. The CDR3 is 15 residues long. Germline V gene sequence: CDR1 SGHNT, CDR2 YYREEE (reference sequence). The CDR3 DNA sequence: TGTGCCAGCAGCACCAGCGGGAGGGCCTACGGTGAGCAGTTCTTC. It codes for CASSTSGRAYGEQFF.

The chain is built from TRBV7-9 and TRBJ1-2; a possible D gene is TRBD1 (5 bases). This CDR3 spans 12 amino acids. Trimming removed 5 bases at V and 10 bases at J, with 14 bases between. Looked up from germline, CDR1 is SEHNR and CDR2 is FQNEAQ (reference sequence). CDR3 residues: CASSLHGGDYTF. In DNA form, the CDR3 reads TGTGCCAGCAGCCTTCATGGGGGGGACTACACCTTC.

The rearrangement links TRBV28 to TRBJ1-2, with D hard to call. V gave up 3 bases and J gave up 4 bases, with 15 bases separating them. CDR1 is MDHEN, CDR2 SYDVKM, per germline. The CDR3 totals 15 residues. In DNA, the CDR3 is TGTGCCAGCAGTTTGGAGCCTCTTGACTCCTATGGCTACACCTTC. Residues: CASSLEPLDSYGYTF.

This rearrangement joins TRBV29-1 to TRBJ1-4; 8 positions match TRBD1. The germline V gene encodes CDR1 SQVTM and CDR2 ANQGSEA. The CDR3 has 13 residues. The junction had 5 bases not matched to a gene; V was cut back by 4 bases and J by 7 bases. The DNA of the CDR3 is TGCAGCGTTGCTCTCGGGACAGGTGAAAAACTGTTTTTT. Residues: CSVALGTGEKLFF. The variable domain in full, with the rest retrieved from reference TRBV29-1 and TRBJ1-4, is SAVISQKPSRDICQRGTSLTIQCQVDSQVTMMFWYRQQPGQSLTLIATANQGSEATYESGFVIDKFPISRPNLTFSTLTVSNMSPEDSSIYLCSVALGTGEKLFFGSGTQLSVL.

V is TRBV5-1 and J is TRBJ2-1; the D gene is possibly TRBD2 (5 bases). Germline V gene sequence: CDR1 SGHRS, CDR2 YFSETQ. The CDR3 runs 14 residues. Trimming left V 5 bases short and J 5 bases short, with 14 bases between. CDR3 in DNA: TGCGCCAGCAGTGAGGGATATGGACACAATGAGCAGTTCTTC. It is translated as CASSEGYGHNEQFF.

The chain is built from TRBV19 and TRBJ1-2; tentatively, D is TRBD1 (6 bases). Per the germline V gene, CDR1 is LNHDA and CDR2 is SQIVND (reference sequence). This CDR3 spans 14 amino acids. V was trimmed by 6 bases and J by 1 base, leaving 12 bases between them. CDR3 sequence: CASRIQGFNYGYTF. In DNA, the CDR3 is TGTGCCAGTAGGATACAGGGATTTAACTATGGCTACACCTTC.